This T cell receptor (beta chain) was profiled in a study of blood T cell repertoires in COVID-19 (dated by TCRdb to 2018 to 2021). Background for the entire study: Samples covering the acute and convalescent phases of COVID-19 were provided by collaborators in the United States, Italy and Spain. Where available, HLA class I and class II types were taken from metadata supplied by the sample provider and were not determined by assay-based typing. The prospective study material was composed of cDNA or gDNA derived from T cells, B-cell-depleted T cells, or PBMCs. The repertoires were released in a freely available public database meant as a resource for research on the immune response to SARS-CoV-2. Deeply sampled blood TCRbeta repertoires from subjects exposed to, actively infected with, or recovered from COVID-19 were included in the dataset. Samples came from the ongoing ImmuneRACE study (first 160 participants) plus 1,254 subjects from 6 global collaborators. The sample metadata nearly always contained a de-identified subject ID, COVID-19 status, age in years and sex. Here is what the overall study found, with its caveats: How much clinical and demographic metadata was included differed by source and by participant, and the metadata was provided uncurated.

Details on this clone: Its antigen target is currently unknown. Base qualities are missing; no much larger clone stands one base away.

Collaborating institutions collected whole blood in K2EDTA tubes following their own protocols. For TCRbeta analysis, collaborators shipped samples in one of three forms: frozen whole blood, isolated PBMCs, or DNA extracted from either of those sample types. TCRbeta CDR3 regions were amplified from genomic DNA by means of the immunoSEQ Assay, a bias-controlled multiplex PCR. Per the source publication's procedure: The number of nucleated cells in each sample was estimated by amplification of reference gene primers within the assay. Sequence reads were collapsed and filtered to measure the absolute abundance of every unique TCRbeta CDR3 rearrangement. For each sample, productive Simpson clonality was calculated as the square root of Simpson's diversity index across productive rearrangements. Imported from immuneACCESS, the table was reduced by TCRdb to in-frame sequences with V and J called. These copies leave out some clones; in studies compared against another copy, an unresolved V gene accounts for under half, and the cause of the remainder is not known. V and J calls and clone size come straight from that table; D and trimming were deduced from the DNA. The sample contains 250,000 or so clones, roughly 85% of them found a single time. The leading ten clones occupy 3% of the sample.

The CDR1 and CDR2 encoded by the germline V gene are SGHVS and FQNEAQ. Relative to germline, V is 2 bases shorter and J is 3 bases shorter, with 5 bases between their ends. The CDR3 goes from the cysteine to the phenylalanine over 13 residues. CDR3 DNA only is kept here, 39 bases in frame from base 1. The source material was peripheral blood. Rearrangement joined TRBV7-8 to TRBJ1-5, with the D gene not clear enough to name. The sequence was obtained from a woman under 40 with active or convalescent COVID-19. The CDR3 amino acid sequence is: CASSLQDNQPQHF. The DNA sequence reads TGTGCCAGCAGCTTACAGGACAATCAGCCCCAGCATTTT.